The rows below give T cell receptor beta chains drawn from one sample of a study of blood T cell repertoires in COVID-19. Sequencing was performed with immunoSEQ multiplex PCR; in TCRdb, only in-frame clones are kept and a portion is missing. Of 30,000 to 40,000 clones listed, around 74% are singletons. Sequences were obtained from peripheral blood. All receptors derive from a man between 65 and 85 years old with COVID-19, enrolled during active disease. The CDR3 runs from the conserved cysteine through the conserved F or W. The D gene is left open where the match is weak. Some rows mark clone size as missing; the rest say once, few, many or name a class of expanded clone.

d_gene: TRBD1
j_gene: TRBJ2-7
v_gene: TRBV9
abundance: NA
CDR3aa: CASSVGGTGIYEQYF
CDR3nt: TGTGCCAGCAGCGTAGGGGGGACAGGGATCTACGAGCAGTACTTC

d_gene: TRBD1
j_gene: TRBJ2-7
v_gene: TRBV19
abundance: NA
CDR3aa: CASGPGQGFQGQYF
CDR3nt: TGTGCCAGTGGTCCAGGACAGGGCTTTCAGGGGCAGTACTTC

d_gene: NA
j_gene: TRBJ2-3
v_gene: TRBV12-5
abundance: NA
CDR3aa: CASGPRTDTQYF
CDR3nt: TGTGCTAGTGGTCCCAGAACAGATACGCAGTATTTT

d_gene: NA
j_gene: TRBJ1-4
v_gene: TRBV2
abundance: NA
CDR3aa: CASSRGEKLFF
CDR3nt: TGTGCCAGCAGCCGGGGTGAAAAACTGTTTTTT

d_gene: TRBD2
j_gene: TRBJ2-3
v_gene: TRBV6-4
abundance: NA
CDR3aa: CASKAGGPTDTQYF
CDR3nt: TGTGCCAGCAAAGCGGGGGGGCCGACAGATACGCAGTATTTT

d_gene: NA
j_gene: TRBJ1-2
v_gene: TRBV28
abundance: NA
CDR3aa: CASSSRVVYGYTF
CDR3nt: TGTGCCAGCAGTTCGAGGGTGGTCTATGGCTACACCTTC

d_gene: NA
j_gene: TRBJ2-4
v_gene: TRBV9
abundance: NA
CDR3aa: CASSADSVRRAKNIQYF
CDR3nt: TGTGCCAGCAGCGCAGACAGCGTAAGACGGGCCAAAAACATTCAGTACTTC

d_gene: NA
j_gene: TRBJ1-1
v_gene: TRBV7-6
abundance: NA
CDR3aa: CASSFNRNTEAFF
CDR3nt: TGTGCCAGCAGCTTTAACAGGAACACTGAAGCTTTCTTT

d_gene: TRBD2
j_gene: TRBJ2-7
v_gene: TRBV27
abundance: many
CDR3aa: CASRHATSGPYEQYF
CDR3nt: TGTGCCAGCAGGCATGCGACTAGCGGACCCTACGAGCAGTACTTC

d_gene: TRBD1
j_gene: TRBJ1-4
v_gene: TRBV4-1
abundance: NA
CDR3aa: CASSQQRTGIEKLFF
CDR3nt: TGCGCCAGCAGCCAACAACGGACAGGGATTGAAAAACTGTTTTTT

d_gene: NA
j_gene: TRBJ1-5
v_gene: TRBV7-6
abundance: NA
CDR3aa: CASSGGDGPRQPQHF
CDR3nt: TGTGCCAGCAGCGGGGGGGACGGCCCGAGGCAGCCCCAGCATTTT

d_gene: NA
j_gene: TRBJ1-4
v_gene: TRBV3-1/TRBV3-2
abundance: NA
CDR3aa: CASSQEGGLGKLFF
CDR3nt: TGTGCCAGCAGCCAAGAAGGCGGTCTTGGGAAACTGTTTTTT

d_gene: TRBD1
j_gene: TRBJ1-2
v_gene: TRBV20-1
abundance: few
CDR3aa: CSASAKTGGRYGYTF
CDR3nt: TGCAGTGCTAGTGCGAAGACAGGGGGCAGGTATGGCTACACCTTC

d_gene: NA
j_gene: TRBJ1-5
v_gene: TRBV6-2/TRBV6-3
abundance: NA
CDR3aa: CASSYGGSQPQHF
CDR3nt: TGTGCCAGCAGTTACGGAGGGAGTCAGCCCCAGCATTTT

d_gene: NA
j_gene: TRBJ1-6
v_gene: TRBV6-5
abundance: NA
CDR3aa: CASILGGNSPLHF
CDR3nt: NA

d_gene: TRBD1
j_gene: TRBJ1-1
v_gene: TRBV3-1/TRBV3-2
abundance: NA
CDR3aa: CASSLGTGGPEAFF
CDR3nt: TGTGCCAGCAGCCTGGGGACAGGGGGCCCTGAAGCTTTCTTT

d_gene: NA
j_gene: TRBJ1-2
v_gene: TRBV7-8
abundance: once
CDR3aa: CASSIGQRTNYGYTF
CDR3nt: TGTGCCAGCAGCATTGGACAGAGAACTAACTATGGCTACACCTTC

d_gene: TRBD2
j_gene: TRBJ2-7
v_gene: TRBV19
abundance: once
CDR3aa: CASSPPSGRGFPYEQYF
CDR3nt: TGTGCCAGTAGTCCACCTAGCGGGAGGGGATTTCCCTACGAGCAGTACTTC

d_gene: NA
j_gene: TRBJ2-7
v_gene: TRBV2
abundance: NA
CDR3aa: CASSEYRPSFF
CDR3nt: TGTGCCAGCAGTGAATACAGGCCTTCTTTCTTC

d_gene: TRBD1
j_gene: TRBJ1-2
v_gene: TRBV18
abundance: NA
CDR3aa: CASSPDSPGTGSGYTF
CDR3nt: TGTGCCAGCTCACCGGACTCACCCGGGACAGGGTCTGGCTACACCTTC

d_gene: TRBD1
j_gene: TRBJ1-1
v_gene: TRBV7-7
abundance: NA
CDR3aa: CASSLGQGTEAFF
CDR3nt: TGTGCTAGCAGCTTGGGACAGGGCACTGAAGCTTTCTTT

d_gene: NA
j_gene: TRBJ1-2
v_gene: TRBV29-1
abundance: few
CDR3aa: CSTAPGPVGYTF
CDR3nt: TGCAGCACCGCCCCAGGGCCAGTTGGCTACACCTTC

d_gene: NA
j_gene: TRBJ2-1
v_gene: TRBV5-1
abundance: NA
CDR3aa: CASSLEGVTYNEQFF
CDR3nt: TGCGCCAGCAGCTTGGAGGGAGTCACCTACAATGAGCAGTTCTTC

d_gene: TRBD1
j_gene: TRBJ1-4
v_gene: TRBV6-5
abundance: NA
CDR3aa: CASRLDRGGEKLFF
CDR3nt: TGTGCCAGCAGATTGGACAGGGGTGGTGAAAAACTGTTTTTT

d_gene: NA
j_gene: TRBJ1-2
v_gene: TRBV3-1/TRBV3-2
abundance: NA
CDR3aa: CASSQGTGANYGYTF
CDR3nt: TGTGCCAGCAGCCAAGGGACGGGAGCTAACTATGGCTACACCTTC

d_gene: TRBD1
j_gene: TRBJ1-4
v_gene: TRBV28
abundance: few
CDR3aa: CASSFLSGGGEKLFF
CDR3nt: TGTGCCAGCAGTTTCCTATCAGGGGGTGGCGAAAAACTGTTTTTT

d_gene: NA
j_gene: TRBJ1-5
v_gene: TRBV6-6
abundance: NA
CDR3aa: CASSYLQDSNQPQHF
CDR3nt: TGTGCCAGCAGTTACTTACAGGATAGCAATCAGCCCCAGCATTTT

d_gene: NA
j_gene: TRBJ1-6
v_gene: TRBV7-3
abundance: few
CDR3aa: CASSYGQNSPLHF
CDR3nt: TGTGCCAGCAGCTACGGACAGAATTCACCCCTCCACTTT

d_gene: NA
j_gene: TRBJ1-1
v_gene: TRBV7-9
abundance: few
CDR3aa: CASSLVEDTEAFF
CDR3nt: TGTGCCAGCAGCTTAGTGGAGGACACTGAAGCTTTCTTT

d_gene: TRBD1
j_gene: TRBJ1-2
v_gene: TRBV18
abundance: few
CDR3aa: CASSGQGNYGYTF
CDR3nt: TGTGCCAGCTCGGGACAGGGGAACTATGGCTACACCTTC

d_gene: NA
j_gene: TRBJ1-2
v_gene: TRBV3-1/TRBV3-2
abundance: once
CDR3aa: CASQRFGYTF
CDR3nt: TGTGCCAGCCAACGGTTTGGCTACACCTTC

d_gene: TRBD1
j_gene: TRBJ1-6
v_gene: TRBV5-6
abundance: NA
CDR3aa: CASSLGDRGLSPLHF
CDR3nt: TGTGCCAGCAGCTTGGGGGACAGGGGGCTTTCACCCCTCCACTTT

d_gene: NA
j_gene: TRBJ1-2
v_gene: TRBV10-3
abundance: NA
CDR3aa: CAINIGLTNYGYTF
CDR3nt: TGTGCCATCAACATAGGACTGACTAACTATGGCTACACCTTC

d_gene: NA
j_gene: TRBJ1-2
v_gene: TRBV19
abundance: NA
CDR3aa: CASSIGFNYGYTF
CDR3nt: TGTGCCAGTAGTATCGGGTTTAACTATGGCTACACCTTC

d_gene: NA
j_gene: TRBJ1-5
v_gene: TRBV24-1
abundance: NA
CDR3aa: CAEPGNRSNQPQHF
CDR3nt: TGTGCCGAACCAGGGAACAGATCCAATCAGCCCCAGCATTTT

d_gene: TRBD1
j_gene: TRBJ1-1
v_gene: TRBV4-1
abundance: NA
CDR3aa: CASSQDPTGEKGVTEAFF
CDR3nt: TGCGCCAGCAGCCAAGATCCCACAGGGGAAAAGGGGGTCACTGAAGCTTTCTTT

d_gene: TRBD1
j_gene: TRBJ1-2
v_gene: TRBV25-1
abundance: NA
CDR3aa: CASSEGGTGGIDGYTF
CDR3nt: TGTGCCAGCAGTGAGGGGGGGACAGGGGGCATCGATGGCTACACCTTC

d_gene: NA
j_gene: TRBJ1-1
v_gene: TRBV5-1
abundance: NA
CDR3aa: CASSLRGDTGGTEAFF
CDR3nt: TGCGCCAGCAGCTTGAGGGGAGATACCGGGGGCACTGAAGCTTTCTTT

d_gene: NA
j_gene: TRBJ1-4
v_gene: TRBV5-5
abundance: NA
CDR3aa: CASSLTGSNEKLFF
CDR3nt: TGTGCCAGCAGTTTGACAGGCTCTAATGAAAAACTGTTTTTT

d_gene: TRBD1
j_gene: TRBJ2-6
v_gene: TRBV28
abundance: NA
CDR3aa: CASSLAPGTGLLSGANVLTF
CDR3nt: TGTGCCAGCAGTTTAGCCCCCGGGACAGGGCTTCTCTCTGGGGCCAACGTCCTGACTTTC

d_gene: TRBD1
j_gene: TRBJ1-4
v_gene: TRBV2
abundance: NA
CDR3aa: CASLGGRGNEKLFF
CDR3nt: TGTGCCAGCCTAGGGGGCAGAGGGAATGAAAAACTGTTTTTT

d_gene: TRBD1
j_gene: TRBJ1-1
v_gene: TRBV28
abundance: few
CDR3aa: CASSSTGESTEAFF
CDR3nt: TGTGCCAGCAGTTCGACAGGGGAGAGCACTGAAGCTTTCTTT

d_gene: NA
j_gene: TRBJ1-2
v_gene: TRBV3-1/TRBV3-2
abundance: NA
CDR3aa: CASSPRPNSYTNYGYTF
CDR3nt: TGTGCCAGCAGCCCCCGACCCAACAGCTATACTAACTATGGCTACACCTTC

d_gene: NA
j_gene: TRBJ2-7
v_gene: TRBV28
abundance: NA
CDR3aa: CASSLLTDYYEQYF
CDR3nt: TGTGCCAGCAGCCTACTGACAGATTACTACGAGCAGTACTTC

d_gene: NA
j_gene: TRBJ1-1
v_gene: TRBV30
abundance: NA
CDR3aa: CAWSVWRNTEAFF
CDR3nt: TGTGCCTGGAGTGTCTGGAGGAACACTGAAGCTTTCTTT

d_gene: NA
j_gene: TRBJ2-7
v_gene: TRBV7-2
abundance: NA
CDR3aa: CASSLHGRYEQYF
CDR3nt: TGTGCCAGCAGCTTACATGGGCGCTACGAGCAGTACTTC

d_gene: TRBD1
j_gene: TRBJ2-7
v_gene: TRBV19
abundance: NA
CDR3aa: CASSRQGAYEQYF
CDR3nt: TGTGCCAGTAGTAGGCAGGGGGCTTACGAGCAGTACTTC

d_gene: NA
j_gene: TRBJ1-1
v_gene: TRBV6-5
abundance: NA
CDR3aa: CASSYGSSPEAFF
CDR3nt: TGTGCCAGCAGTTACGGGAGTAGCCCTGAAGCTTTCTTT